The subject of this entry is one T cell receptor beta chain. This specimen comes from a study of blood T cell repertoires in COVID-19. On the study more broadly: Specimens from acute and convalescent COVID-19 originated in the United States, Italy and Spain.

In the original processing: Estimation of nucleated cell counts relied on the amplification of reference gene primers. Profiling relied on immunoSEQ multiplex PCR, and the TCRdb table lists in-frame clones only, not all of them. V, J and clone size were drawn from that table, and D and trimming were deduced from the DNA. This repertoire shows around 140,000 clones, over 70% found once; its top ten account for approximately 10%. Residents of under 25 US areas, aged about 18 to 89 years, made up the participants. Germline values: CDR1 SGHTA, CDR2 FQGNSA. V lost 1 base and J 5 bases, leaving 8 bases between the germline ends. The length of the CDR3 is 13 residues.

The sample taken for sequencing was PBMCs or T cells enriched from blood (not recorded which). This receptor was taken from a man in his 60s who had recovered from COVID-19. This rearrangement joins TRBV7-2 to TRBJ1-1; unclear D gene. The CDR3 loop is CASSLGGVTEAFF. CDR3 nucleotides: TGTGCCAGCAGCTTAGGCGGGGTTACTGAAGCTTTCTTT.